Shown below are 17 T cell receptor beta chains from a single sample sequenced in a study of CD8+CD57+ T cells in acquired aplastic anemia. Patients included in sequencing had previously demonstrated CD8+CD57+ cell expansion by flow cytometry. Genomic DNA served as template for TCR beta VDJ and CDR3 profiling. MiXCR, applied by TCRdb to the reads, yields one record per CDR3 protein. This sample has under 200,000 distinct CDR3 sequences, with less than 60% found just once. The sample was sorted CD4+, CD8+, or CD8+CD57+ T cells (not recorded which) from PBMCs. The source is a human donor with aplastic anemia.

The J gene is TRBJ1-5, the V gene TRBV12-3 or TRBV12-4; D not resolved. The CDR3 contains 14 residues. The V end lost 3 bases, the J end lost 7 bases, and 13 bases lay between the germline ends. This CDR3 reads CASSFHGAEQPQHF. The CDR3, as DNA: TGTGCCAGCAGTTTTCACGGAGCTGAACAGCCCCAGCATTTT.

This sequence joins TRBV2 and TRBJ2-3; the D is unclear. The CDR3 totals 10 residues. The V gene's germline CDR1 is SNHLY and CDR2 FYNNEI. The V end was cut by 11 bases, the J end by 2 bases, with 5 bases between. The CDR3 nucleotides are TGTGCCGCCTACACAGATACGCAGTATTTT. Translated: CAAYTDTQYF.

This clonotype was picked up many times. DNA for the CDR3: TGTGCCAGCAGCTTACAGGGGCTTAGCTATGGCTACACCTTC. Residues: CASSLQGLSYGYTF. The chain uses TRBV7-9 and TRBJ1-2; D perhaps matches TRBD1 (6 bases). CDR3 length: 14 residues. The germline gives CDR1 SEHNR, CDR2 FQNEAQ (reference sequence). Trimming cost V 2 bases and J 4 bases, with 11 bases left between them.

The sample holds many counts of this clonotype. CDR3 residues: CASSFQASNTEAFF. The CDR3 bases are TGTGCCAGCAGTTTTCAGGCGTCGAACACTGAAGCTTTCTTT. V usage is TRBV14 and J usage is TRBJ1-1; D is unclear. This CDR3 spans 14 amino acids. CDR1 SGHDN and CDR2 FVKESK come from the germline V gene. The V gene lost 6 bases and the J gene lost 1 base, with 12 bases spanning the gap. The full variable domain, with the rest looked up from reference TRBV14 and TRBJ1-1, is EAGVTQFPSHSVIEKGQTVTLRCDPISGHDNLYWYRRVMGKEIKFLLHFVKESKQDESGMPNNRFLAERTGGTYSTLKVQPAELEDSGVYFCASSFQASNTEAFFGQGTRLTVV.

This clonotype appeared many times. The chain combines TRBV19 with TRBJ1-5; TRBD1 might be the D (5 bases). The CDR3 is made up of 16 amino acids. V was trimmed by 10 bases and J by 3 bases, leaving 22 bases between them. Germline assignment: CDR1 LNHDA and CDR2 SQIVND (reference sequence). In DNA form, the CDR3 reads TGTGCCACAAGACAGTGGGGACGCGGGGACAATCAGCCCCAGCATTTT. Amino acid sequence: CATRQWGRGDNQPQHF.

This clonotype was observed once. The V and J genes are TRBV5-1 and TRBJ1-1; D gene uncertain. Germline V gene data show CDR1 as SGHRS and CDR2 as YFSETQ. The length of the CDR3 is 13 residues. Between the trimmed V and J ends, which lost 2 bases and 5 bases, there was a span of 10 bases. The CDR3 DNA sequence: TGCGCCAGCAGCTTATCAGAGGCGACTGAAGCTTTCTTT. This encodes CASSLSEATEAFF.

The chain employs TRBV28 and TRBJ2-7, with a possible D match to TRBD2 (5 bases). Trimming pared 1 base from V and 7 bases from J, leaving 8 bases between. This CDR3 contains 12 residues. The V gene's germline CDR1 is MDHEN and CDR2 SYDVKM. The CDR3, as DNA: TGTGCCAGCAGTTTATCGAGGGCAGAGCAGTACTTC. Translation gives CASSLSRAEQYF.

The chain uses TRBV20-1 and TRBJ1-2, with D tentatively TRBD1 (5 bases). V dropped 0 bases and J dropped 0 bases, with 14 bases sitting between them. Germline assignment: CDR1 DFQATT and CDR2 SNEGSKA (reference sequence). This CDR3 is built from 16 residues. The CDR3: CSARELRGEPNYGYTF. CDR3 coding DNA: TGCAGTGCTAGAGAGTTGAGGGGCGAGCCTAACTATGGCTACACCTTC.

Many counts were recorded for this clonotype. DNA of the CDR3: TGCGCCAGCAGCTTAGAAGAGTCTGGCTACACCTTC. Its protein is CASSLEESGYTF. The chain combines TRBV5-1 with TRBJ1-2; D remains ambiguous. Germline CDR1 reads SGHRS; CDR2 reads YFSETQ. This CDR3 is 12 amino acids long. V lost 2 bases and J 7 bases, leaving 9 bases between the germline ends.

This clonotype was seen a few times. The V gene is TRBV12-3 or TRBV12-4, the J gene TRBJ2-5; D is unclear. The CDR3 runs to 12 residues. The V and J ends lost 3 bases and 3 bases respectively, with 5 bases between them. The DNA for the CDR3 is TGTGCCAGCAGTTTGGCCGAAGAGACCCAGTACTTC. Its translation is CASSLAEETQYF.

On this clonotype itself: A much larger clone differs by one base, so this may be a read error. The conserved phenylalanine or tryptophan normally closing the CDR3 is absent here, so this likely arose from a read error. The CDR3, as DNA: TGTGCCAGCAGTTACTCGACGCCGATCGTCATGAACACTGAAGCTTTCTCT. It specifies CASSYSTPIVMNTEAFS. V usage is TRBV6-2 or TRBV6-3 and J usage is TRBJ1-1; D ambiguous. V lost 0 bases and J 0 bases, leaving 14 bases between the germline ends. The CDR3 is 17 amino acids. The germline V gene has CDR1 MNHEY and CDR2 SVGEGT.

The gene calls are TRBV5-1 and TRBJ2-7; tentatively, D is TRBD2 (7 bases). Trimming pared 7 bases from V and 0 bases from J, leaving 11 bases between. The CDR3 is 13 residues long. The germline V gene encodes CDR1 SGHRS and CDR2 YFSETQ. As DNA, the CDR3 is TGCGCCAGCGGGGGGGACATCTCCTACGAGCAGTACTTC. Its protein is CASGGDISYEQYF.

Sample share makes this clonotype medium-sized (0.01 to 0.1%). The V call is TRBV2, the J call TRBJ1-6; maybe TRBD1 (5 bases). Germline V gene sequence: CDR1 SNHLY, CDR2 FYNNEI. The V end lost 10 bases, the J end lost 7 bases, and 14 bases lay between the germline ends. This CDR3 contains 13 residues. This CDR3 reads CATTPGSNSPLHF. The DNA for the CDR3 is TGTGCCACTACCCCAGGGTCAAATTCACCCCTCCACTTT.

The CDR3 sequence: CASSFGSYRGQALHF. The CDR3 DNA sequence: TGTGCCAGCAGTTTCGGGTCCTACCGTGGCCAAGCCCTCCACTTT. This chain uses TRBV12-3 or TRBV12-4 with TRBJ1-6; D gene uncertain. V was pared by 3 bases and J by 14 bases, with 20 bases between. The CDR3 totals 15 residues.

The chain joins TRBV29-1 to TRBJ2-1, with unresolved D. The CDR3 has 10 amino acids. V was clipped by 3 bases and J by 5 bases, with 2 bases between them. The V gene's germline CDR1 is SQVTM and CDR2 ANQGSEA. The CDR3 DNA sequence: TGCAGCGTTGACGACAATGAGCAGTTCTTC. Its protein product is CSVDDNEQFF.

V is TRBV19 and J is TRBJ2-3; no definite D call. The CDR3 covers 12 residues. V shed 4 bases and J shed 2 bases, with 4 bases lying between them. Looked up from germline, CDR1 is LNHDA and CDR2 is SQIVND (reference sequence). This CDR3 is CASSKTTDTQYF. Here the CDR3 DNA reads TGTGCCAGTAGTAAGACCACAGATACGCAGTATTTT.

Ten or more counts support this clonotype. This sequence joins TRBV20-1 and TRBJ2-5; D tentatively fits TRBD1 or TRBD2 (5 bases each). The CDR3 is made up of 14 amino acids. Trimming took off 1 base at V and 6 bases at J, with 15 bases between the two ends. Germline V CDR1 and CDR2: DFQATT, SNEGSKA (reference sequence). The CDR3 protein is CSARGRVVGKTQYF. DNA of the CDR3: TGCAGTGCTAGAGGCAGGGTGGTCGGGAAGACCCAGTACTTC.